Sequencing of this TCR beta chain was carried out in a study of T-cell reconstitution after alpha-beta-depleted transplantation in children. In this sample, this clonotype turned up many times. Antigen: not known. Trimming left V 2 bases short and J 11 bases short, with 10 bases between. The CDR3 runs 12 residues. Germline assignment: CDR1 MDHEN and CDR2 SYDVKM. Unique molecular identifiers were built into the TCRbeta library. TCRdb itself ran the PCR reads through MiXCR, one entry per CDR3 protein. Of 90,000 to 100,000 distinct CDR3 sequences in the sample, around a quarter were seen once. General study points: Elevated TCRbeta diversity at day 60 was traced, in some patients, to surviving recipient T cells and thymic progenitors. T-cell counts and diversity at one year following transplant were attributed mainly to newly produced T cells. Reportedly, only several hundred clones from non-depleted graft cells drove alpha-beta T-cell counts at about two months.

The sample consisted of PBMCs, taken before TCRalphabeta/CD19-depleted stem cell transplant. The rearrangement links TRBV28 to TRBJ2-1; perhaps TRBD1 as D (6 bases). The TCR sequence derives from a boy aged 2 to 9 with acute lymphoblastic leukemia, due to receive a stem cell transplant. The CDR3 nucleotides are TGTGCCAGCAGTTTAAGGGGGACCAAGCAGTTCTTC. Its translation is CASSLRGTKQFF. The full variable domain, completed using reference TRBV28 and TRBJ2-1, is DVKVTQSSRYLVKRTGEKVFLECVQDMDHENMFWYRQDPGLGLRLIYFSYDVKMKEKGDIPEGYSVSREKKERFSLILESASTNQTSMYLCASSLRGTKQFFGPGTRLTVL.